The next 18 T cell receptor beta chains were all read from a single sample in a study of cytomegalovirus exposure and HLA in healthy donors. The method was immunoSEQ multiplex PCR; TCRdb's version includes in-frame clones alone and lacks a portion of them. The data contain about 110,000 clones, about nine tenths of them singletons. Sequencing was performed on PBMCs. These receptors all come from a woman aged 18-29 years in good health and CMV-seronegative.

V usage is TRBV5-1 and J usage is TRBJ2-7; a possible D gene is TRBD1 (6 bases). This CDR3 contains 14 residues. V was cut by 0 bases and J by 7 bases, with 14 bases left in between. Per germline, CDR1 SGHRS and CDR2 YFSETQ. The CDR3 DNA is TGCGCCAGCAGCTTGGTGGCAGGGGCAGGAGAGCAGTACTTC. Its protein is CASSLVAGAGEQYF.

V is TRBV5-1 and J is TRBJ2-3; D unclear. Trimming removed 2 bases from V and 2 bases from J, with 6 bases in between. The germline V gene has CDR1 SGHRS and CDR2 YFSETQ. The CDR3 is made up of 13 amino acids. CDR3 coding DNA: TGCGCCAGCAGCTTTACTCACACAGATACGCAGTATTTT. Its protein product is CASSFTHTDTQYF. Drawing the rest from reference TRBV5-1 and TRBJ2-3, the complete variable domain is KAGVTQTPRYLIKTRGQQVTLSCSPISGHRSVSWYQQTPGQGLQFLFEYFSETQRNKGNFPGRFSGRQFSNSRSEMNVSTLELGDSALYLCASSFTHTDTQYFGPGTRLTVL.

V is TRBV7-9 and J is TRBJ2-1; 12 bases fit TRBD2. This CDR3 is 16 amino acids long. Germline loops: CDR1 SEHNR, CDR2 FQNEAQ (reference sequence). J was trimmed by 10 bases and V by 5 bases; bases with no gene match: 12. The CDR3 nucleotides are TGTGCCAGCAGCGCCCCTAGCGGGGGGGCGTTGTCGGAGCAGTTCTTC. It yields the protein CASSAPSGGALSEQFF. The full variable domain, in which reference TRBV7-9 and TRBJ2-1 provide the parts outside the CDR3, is DTGVSQNPRHKITKRGQNVTFRCDPISEHNRLYWYRQTLGQGPEFLTYFQNEAQLEKSRLLSDRFSAERPKGSFSTLEIQRTEQGDSAMYLCASSAPSGGALSEQFFGPGTRLTVL.

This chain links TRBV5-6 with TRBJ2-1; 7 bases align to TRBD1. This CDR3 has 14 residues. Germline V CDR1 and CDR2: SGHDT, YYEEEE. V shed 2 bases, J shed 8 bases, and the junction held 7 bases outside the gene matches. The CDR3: CASSLRGPGDEQFF. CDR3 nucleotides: TGTGCCAGCAGCTTAAGGGGGCCCGGGGATGAGCAGTTCTTC.

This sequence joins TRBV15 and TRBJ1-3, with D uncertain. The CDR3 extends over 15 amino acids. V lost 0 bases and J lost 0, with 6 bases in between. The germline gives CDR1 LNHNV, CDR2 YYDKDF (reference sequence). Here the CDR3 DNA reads TGTGCCACCAGCAGAGAACGGGGCTCTGGAAACACCATATATTTT. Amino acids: CATSRERGSGNTIYF.

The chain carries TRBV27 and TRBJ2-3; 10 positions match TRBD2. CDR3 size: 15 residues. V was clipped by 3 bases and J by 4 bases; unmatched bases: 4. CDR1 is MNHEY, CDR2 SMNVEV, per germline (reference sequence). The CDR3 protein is CASSLSLAGADTQYF. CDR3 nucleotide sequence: TGTGCCAGCAGTTTGTCGCTAGCGGGGGCAGATACGCAGTATTTT.

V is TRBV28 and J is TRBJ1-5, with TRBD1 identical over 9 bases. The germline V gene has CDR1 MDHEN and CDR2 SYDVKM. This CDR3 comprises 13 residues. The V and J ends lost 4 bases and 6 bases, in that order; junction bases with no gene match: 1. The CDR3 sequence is CASSWDRAQPQHF. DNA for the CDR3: TGTGCCAGCAGTTGGGACAGGGCTCAGCCCCAGCATTTT. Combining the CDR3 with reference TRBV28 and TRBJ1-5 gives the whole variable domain DVKVTQSSRYLVKRTGEKVFLECVQDMDHENMFWYRQDPGLGLRLIYFSYDVKMKEKGDIPEGYSVSREKKERFSLILESASTNQTSMYLCASSWDRAQPQHFGDGTRLSIL.

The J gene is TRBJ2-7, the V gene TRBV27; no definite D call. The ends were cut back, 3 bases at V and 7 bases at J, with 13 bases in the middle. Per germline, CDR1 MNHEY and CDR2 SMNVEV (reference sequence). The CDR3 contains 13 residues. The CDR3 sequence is CASSFTPSREQYF. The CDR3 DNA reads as TGTGCCAGCAGTTTCACCCCCTCCAGGGAGCAGTACTTC.

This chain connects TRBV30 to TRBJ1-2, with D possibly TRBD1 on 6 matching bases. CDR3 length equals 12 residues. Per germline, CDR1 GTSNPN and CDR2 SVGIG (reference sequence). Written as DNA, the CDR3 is TGTGCGGCGAGAGCAGGGGCCTATGGCTACACCTTC. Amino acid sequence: CAARAGAYGYTF.

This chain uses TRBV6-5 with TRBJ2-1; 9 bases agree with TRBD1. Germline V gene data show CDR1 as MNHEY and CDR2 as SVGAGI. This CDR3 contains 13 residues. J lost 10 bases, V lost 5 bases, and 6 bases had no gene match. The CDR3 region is CASSQDRGQEQFF. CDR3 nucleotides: TGTGCCAGCAGTCAGGACAGGGGACAGGAGCAGTTCTTC.

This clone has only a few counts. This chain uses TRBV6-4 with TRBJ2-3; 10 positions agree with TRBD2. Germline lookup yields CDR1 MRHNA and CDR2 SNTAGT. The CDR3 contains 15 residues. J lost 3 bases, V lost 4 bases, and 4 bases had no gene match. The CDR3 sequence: CASSVGTSVTDTQYF. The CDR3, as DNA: TGTGCCAGCAGTGTGGGGACTAGCGTAACAGATACGCAGTATTTT.

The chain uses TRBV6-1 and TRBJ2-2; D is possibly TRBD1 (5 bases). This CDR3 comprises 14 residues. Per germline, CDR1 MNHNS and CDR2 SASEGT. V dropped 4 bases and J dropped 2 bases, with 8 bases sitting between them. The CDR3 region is CASSVQGNTGELFF. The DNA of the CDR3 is TGTGCCAGCAGTGTCCAGGGCAACACCGGGGAGCTGTTTTTT.

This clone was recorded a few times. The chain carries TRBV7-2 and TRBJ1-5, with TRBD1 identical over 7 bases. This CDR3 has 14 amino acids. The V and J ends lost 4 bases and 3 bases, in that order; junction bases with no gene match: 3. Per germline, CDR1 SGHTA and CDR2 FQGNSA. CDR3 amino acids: CASSSQGINQPQHF. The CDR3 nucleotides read TGTGCCAGCAGCTCACAGGGGATCAATCAGCCCCAGCATTTT.

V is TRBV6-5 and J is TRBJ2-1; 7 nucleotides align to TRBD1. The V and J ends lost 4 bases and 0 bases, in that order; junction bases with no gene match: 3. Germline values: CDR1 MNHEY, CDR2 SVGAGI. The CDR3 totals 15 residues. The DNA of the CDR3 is TGTGCCAGCAGTTTGGACAGGAGCTCCTACAATGAGCAGTTCTTC. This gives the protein CASSLDRSSYNEQFF.

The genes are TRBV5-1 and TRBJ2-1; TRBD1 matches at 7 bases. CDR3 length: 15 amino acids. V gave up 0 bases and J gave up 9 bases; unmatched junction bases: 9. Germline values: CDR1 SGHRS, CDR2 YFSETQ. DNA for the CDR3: TGCGCCAGCAGCTTGGGGCGACAGGGACGTGTTGAGCAGTTCTTC. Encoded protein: CASSLGRQGRVEQFF.

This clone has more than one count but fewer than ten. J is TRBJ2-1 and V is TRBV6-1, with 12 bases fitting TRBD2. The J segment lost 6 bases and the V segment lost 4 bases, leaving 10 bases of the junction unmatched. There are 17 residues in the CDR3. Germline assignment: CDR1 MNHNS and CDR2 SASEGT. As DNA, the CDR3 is TGTGCCAGCAGTGCTTCCCCTCTAGCGGGAGGGGCCAATGAGCAGTTCTTC. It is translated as CASSASPLAGGANEQFF.

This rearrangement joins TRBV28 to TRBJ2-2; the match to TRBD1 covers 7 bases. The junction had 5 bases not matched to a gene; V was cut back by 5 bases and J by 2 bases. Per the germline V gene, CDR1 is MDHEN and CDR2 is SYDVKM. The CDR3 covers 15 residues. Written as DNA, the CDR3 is TGTGCCAGCAGTACTACAGGGGAAAACACCGGGGAGCTGTTTTTT. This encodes CASSTTGENTGELFF.

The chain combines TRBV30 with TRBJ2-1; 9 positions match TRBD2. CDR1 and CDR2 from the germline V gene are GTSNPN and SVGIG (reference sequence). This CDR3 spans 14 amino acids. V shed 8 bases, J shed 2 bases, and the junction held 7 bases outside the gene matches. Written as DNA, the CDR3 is TGTGCCAGGGGGAGACTAGCGGCCTACAATGAGCAGTTCTTC. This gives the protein CARGRLAAYNEQFF.